The 16 T cell receptor beta chains given below trace back to one sample, sequenced in a study of blood T cell repertoires in COVID-19 (TCRdb year 2020). Libraries were prepared through the immunoSEQ multiplex PCR assay. TCRdb's version of the immuneACCESS table is confined to in-frame rearrangements and falls short of the full clone set. An unresolved V gene accounts for under half of the shortfall where checked; the remainder is of unknown origin. The sample profile shows some 150,000 clones; roughly 84% of them were found once. The ten most abundant clones make up 1.1% of the sample. Sequenced input: peripheral blood. The receptors come from a man aged 35-49 years with acute or convalescent COVID-19.

A note on this clone: The same CDR3 also results from other DNA sequences found in this sample. This sequence joins TRBV6-5 and TRBJ2-5; TRBD1 matches 8 bases. CDR1 is MNHEY, CDR2 SVGAGI, per germline. The CDR3 extends over 15 amino acids. V was pared by 0 bases and J by 4 bases, with 4 bases of the junction left unmatched. DNA for the CDR3: TGTGCCAGCAGTTACTCGCAGGGGGCGGGAGAGACCCAGTACTTC. Its protein product is CASSYSQGAGETQYF.

The V and J genes are TRBV14 and TRBJ1-5; D not resolved. V was trimmed by 2 bases and J by 7 bases, leaving 15 bases between them. The CDR3 runs 15 residues. Germline V lookup: CDR1 SGHDN, CDR2 FVKESK. The CDR3 nucleotides read TGTGCCAGCAGCCAAAGGCGGGGATTTTGGCAGCCCCAGCATTTT. Protein: CASSQRRGFWQPQHF.

V usage is TRBV2 and J usage is TRBJ1-5; D is perhaps TRBD1 (6 bases). The length of the CDR3 is 14 residues. Between the trimmed V and J ends, which lost 10 bases and 1 base, there was a span of 14 bases. CDR1 and CDR2 (germline): SNHLY, FYNNEI. The CDR3 sequence is CATGDGQSNQPQHF. In nucleotides, the CDR3 is TGTGCCACAGGAGATGGACAGAGCAATCAGCCCCAGCATTTT.

This clone was found a few times. The J gene is TRBJ1-2, the V gene TRBV7-2, with D perhaps TRBD1 (6 bases). V was shortened by 1 base and J by 4 bases, with 13 bases between the two germline ends. Germline V gene sequence: CDR1 SGHTA, CDR2 FQGNSA. The CDR3 has 15 residues. In DNA form, the CDR3 reads TGTGCCAGCAGCTTAGAAGGACAGACCTCCTATGGCTACACCTTC. It codes for CASSLEGQTSYGYTF.

The chain is built from TRBV7-2 and TRBJ1-1; perhaps TRBD1 as D (6 bases). CDR1 is SGHTA and CDR2 is FQGNSA in the germline V gene. The CDR3 is 14 amino acids. The V gene lost 2 bases and the J gene lost 0 bases, with 7 bases spanning the gap. The CDR3 spells CASSLTGLNTEAFF. The CDR3 DNA is TGTGCCAGCAGCTTAACAGGGCTGAACACTGAAGCTTTCTTT.

CDR3 residues: CASSPPRGGANVLTF. The DNA of the CDR3 is TGTGCCAGCAGCCCACCAAGGGGTGGGGCCAACGTCCTGACTTTC. V usage is TRBV14 and J usage is TRBJ2-6; D is perhaps TRBD1 (5 bases). Trimming pared 4 bases from V and 3 bases from J, leaving 10 bases between. Germline values: CDR1 SGHDN, CDR2 FVKESK. CDR3 length equals 15 residues.

This clone has a single count. The chain is built from TRBV11-2 and TRBJ1-4; tentative D call: TRBD1 (6 bases). The CDR3 has 15 amino acids. V shed 5 bases and J shed 7 bases, with 17 bases lying between them. CDR1 and CDR2 from the germline V gene are SGHAT and FQNNGV. The CDR3 loop reads CASSLGGSGVEKLFF. CDR3 coding DNA: TGTGCCAGCAGCCTAGGGGGGTCGGGGGTTGAAAAACTGTTTTTT.

The chain joins TRBV6-5 to TRBJ1-2; 9 nucleotides align to TRBD1. V lost 5 bases, J lost 5 bases, and 9 bases stayed unmatched. There are 15 residues in the CDR3. CDR1 is MNHEY, CDR2 SVGAGI, per germline. CDR3 nucleotide sequence: TGTGCCAGCAGTACCGAACAGGGGGCGAGGTATGGCTACACCTTC. Residues: CASSTEQGARYGYTF.

The genes are TRBV10-3 and TRBJ1-1; no clear D. The CDR3 is 14 amino acids. Germline V gene sequence: CDR1 ENHRY, CDR2 SYGVKD. Trimming took 2 bases from V and 0 from J, leaving 7 bases between them. Here the CDR3 DNA reads TGTGCCATCAGTGAGCGCACATTGAACACTGAAGCTTTCTTT. It encodes CAISERTLNTEAFF.

This clone was detected once. The genes are TRBV7-2 and TRBJ2-7; TRBD2 is a possible D gene (6 bases). The CDR3 loop spans 15 amino acids. Trimming stripped 3 bases from V and 7 bases from J, with 19 bases between. CDR1 and CDR2 (germline): SGHTA, FQGNSA. This chain's CDR3 is CASSFPASMGGEQYF. In nucleotides, the CDR3 is TGTGCCAGCAGCTTCCCGGCCTCAATGGGGGGAGAGCAGTACTTC.

The chain employs TRBV5-1 and TRBJ2-3; D gene ambiguous. Germline lookup yields CDR1 SGHRS and CDR2 YFSETQ. The V end lost 0 bases, the J end lost 1 base, and 9 bases lay between the germline ends. The CDR3 has 15 amino acids. The CDR3 here is CASSLVDKRTDTQYF. In DNA form, the CDR3 reads TGCGCCAGCAGCTTGGTTGACAAACGCACAGATACGCAGTATTTT.

The rearrangement joins TRBV7-2 to TRBJ1-2; D not certain. CDR3 size: 14 residues. CDR1 and CDR2 (germline): SGHTA, FQGNSA. Trimming stripped 1 base from V and 2 bases from J, with 8 bases between. CDR3 DNA: TGTGCCAGCAGCTTAGGATCACAAAACTATGGCTACACCTTC. It is translated as CASSLGSQNYGYTF.

This sequence joins TRBV5-5 and TRBJ1-1; D not resolved. CDR3 length: 14 residues. Deletions cut 5 bases from V and 7 bases from J, with 18 bases between. Germline-derived CDR1 and CDR2 are SGHKS and YYEKEE (reference sequence). The CDR3 region is CASRNSPEIHEAFF. The CDR3 DNA reads as TGTGCCAGCAGAAACTCGCCGGAGATCCATGAAGCTTTCTTT.

The chain recombines TRBV19 with TRBJ1-4; a weak D match, TRBD1 (6 bases). The CDR3 loop spans 15 amino acids. Germline V gene data show CDR1 as LNHDA and CDR2 as SQIVND (reference sequence). Trimming pared 3 bases from V and 8 bases from J, leaving 16 bases between. The CDR3 sequence: CASSINLQGGEKLFF. DNA of the CDR3: TGTGCCAGTAGTATTAACCTACAGGGTGGCGAAAAACTGTTTTTT.

This chain uses TRBV5-6 with TRBJ2-5, with 9 bases matching TRBD1. Per germline, CDR1 SGHDT and CDR2 YYEEEE. This CDR3 is built from 16 residues. V was clipped by 3 bases and J by 3 bases; unmatched bases: 9. CDR3 residues: CASSSYGTGSEETQYF. In DNA, the CDR3 is TGTGCCAGCAGCTCATACGGGACAGGGTCCGAAGAGACCCAGTACTTC.

The chain employs TRBV9 and TRBJ1-1, with TRBD1 matching over 11 bases. Germline assignment: CDR1 SGDLS and CDR2 YYNGEE. The J segment lost 4 bases and the V segment lost 3 bases, leaving 11 bases of the junction unmatched. The CDR3 consists of 17 residues. The CDR3 nucleotides are TGTGCCAGCAGCGCGGGGACAGGGGGGAATTGGGGCACTGAAGCTTTCTTT. Its protein is CASSAGTGGNWGTEAFF. Based on the CDR3 plus reference TRBV9 and TRBJ1-1, the full variable domain is DSGVTQTPKHLITATGQRVTLRCSPRSGDLSVYWYQQSLDQGLQFLIQYYNGEERAKGNILERFSAQQFPDLHSELNLSSLELGDSALYFCASSAGTGGNWGTEAFFGQGTRLTVV.